The clone carrying this T cell receptor (beta chain) occurred once. Selected positively for CCR7 and CD45RO-negative, naive CD8 cells excluded terminally differentiated effector memory CD45RA+ cells. This entry belongs to a study of shared clonotypes between healthy human individuals. The repertoire was sequenced with immunoSEQ multiplex PCR; TCRdb's copy has only in-frame clones and lacks some. Among roughly 850,000 clones, around 96% were seen once, and the ten largest hold less than 0.25%. The sequenced material came from naive CD8+ T cells sorted from blood. The clonotype was recovered from a man aged 30-40 years in good health.

DNA for the CDR3: TGTGCCAGTAGTATAGATCTAGACATGAACACTGAAGCTTTCTTT. This sequence encodes CASSIDLDMNTEAFF. This chain connects TRBV19 to TRBJ1-1; no clear D gene. The CDR3 contains 15 residues. CDR1 and CDR2 (germline): LNHDA, SQIVND (reference sequence). V gave up 0 bases and J gave up 0 bases, with 8 bases separating them.